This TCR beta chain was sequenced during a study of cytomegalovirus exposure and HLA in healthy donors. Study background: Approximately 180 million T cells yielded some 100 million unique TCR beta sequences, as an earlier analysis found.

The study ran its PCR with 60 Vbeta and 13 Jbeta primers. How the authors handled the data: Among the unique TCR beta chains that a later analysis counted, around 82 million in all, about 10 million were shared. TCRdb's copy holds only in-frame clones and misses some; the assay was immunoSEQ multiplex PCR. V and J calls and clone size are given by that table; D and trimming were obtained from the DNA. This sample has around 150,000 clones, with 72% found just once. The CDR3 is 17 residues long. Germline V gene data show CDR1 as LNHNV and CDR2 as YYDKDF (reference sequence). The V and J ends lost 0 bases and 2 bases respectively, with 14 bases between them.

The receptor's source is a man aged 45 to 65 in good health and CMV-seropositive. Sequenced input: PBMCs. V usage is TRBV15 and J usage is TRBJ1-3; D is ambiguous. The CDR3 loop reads CATSRDHLGSTGNTIYF. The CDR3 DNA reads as TGTGCCACCAGCAGAGATCACCTAGGATCGACTGGAAACACCATATATTTT.